This T cell receptor (beta chain) appears in the sequencing data of a study of PD-1 blockade in classical Hodgkin lymphoma. Germline values: CDR1 SGHTA, CDR2 FQGTGA. This CDR3 comprises 16 residues. The V gene lost 5 bases and the J gene lost 4 bases, with 18 bases spanning the gap. TCRdb's table, derived via immunoSEQ multiplex PCR, lists solely in-frame clones and lacks some. The data contain some 39,000 clones, roughly 90% of them singletons. There was relapse after autologous stem cell transplantation in every patient, and there was variation in brentuximab vedotin exposure. Sequencing used peripheral blood mononuclear cells (PBMCs), obtained at baseline. V and J are TRBV7-3 and TRBJ2-1; D is perhaps TRBD2 (6 bases). The clonotype originates from a human donor with classical Hodgkin lymphoma. The CDR3 DNA reads as TGTGCCAGCAGCCCTGCCTGGGGAGGCAGGTACAATGAGCAGTTCTTC. This encodes CASSPAWGGRYNEQFF.